Each of the 20 T cell receptor beta chains below was sequenced from the same sample in a study of regulatory T cells in long-lasting Graves disease. Building the TCR beta libraries relied on iRepertoire HTBI primers, and CDR3 regions underwent Arm-PCR. TCRdb reprocessed the multiplex PCR reads via MiXCR and lists one record per CDR3 protein. Among about 540,000 distinct CDR3 sequences listed, less than 15% were seen once. Noted time point: newly diagnosed GD, antithyroid drugs for less than 3 months. Extracted PBMC RNA gave rise to the TCR library. Another study also made use of these data, one on T cells in Graves' hyperthyroidism and ophthalmopathy.

The specimen was peripheral blood mononuclear cells (PBMCs), collected at new diagnosis, from a patient treated with antithyroid drugs. The receptors shown here come from a man aged 25-45 years with Graves disease.

This clonotype appeared a few times. A read error is the likely source, as a far larger clone sits one nucleotide away. The genes are TRBV6-4 and TRBJ1-4, with a possible D match to TRBD1 (6 bases). Germline lookup yields CDR1 MRHNA and CDR2 SNTAGT. V shed 10 bases and J shed 6 bases, with 9 bases lying between them. This CDR3 region has 11 residues. CDR3 in amino acids: CANRDYEKLFF. CDR3 DNA: TGTGCCAACAGGGATTATGAAAAACTGTTTTTT.

This chain connects TRBV5-1 to TRBJ2-7; 9 nucleotides align to TRBD2. Germline CDR1 is SGHRS and CDR2 is YFSETQ. The CDR3 extends over 15 amino acids. The V and J ends lost 0 bases and 3 bases, in that order; junction bases with no gene match: 4. This chain's CDR3 is CASSLDTSGYYEQYF. The CDR3 DNA sequence: TGCGCCAGCAGCTTGGATACTAGCGGGTACTACGAGCAGTACTTC.

This clonotype appeared many times. The chain couples TRBV20-1 to TRBJ2-7, with D perhaps matching TRBD2 (7 bases). The CDR3 is made up of 12 amino acids. V was cut by 8 bases and J by 2 bases, with 13 bases left in between. Germline loops: CDR1 DFQATT, CDR2 SNEGSKA (reference sequence). The CDR3 sequence: CSHREGPYEQYF. The CDR3 nucleotides read TGCAGTCACAGGGAGGGCCCCTACGAGCAGTACTTC.

This rearrangement joins TRBV20-1 to TRBJ2-3; D remains unclear. The CDR3 has 14 residues. Germline V CDR1 and CDR2: DFQATT, SNEGSKA (reference sequence). Trimming took 1 base from V and 6 from J, leaving 14 bases between them. The CDR3 DNA reads as TGCAGTGCTAGAGGTCGGATAGCACTCGATACGCAGTATTTT. Translated: CSARGRIALDTQYF.

The chain uses TRBV29-1 and TRBJ2-1; the D is unclear. Trimming took 0 bases from V and 6 from J, leaving 15 bases between them. The CDR3 runs 15 residues. CDR1 is SQVTM, CDR2 ANQGSEA, per germline. CDR3 loop: CSVEDGPIAANEQFF. CDR3 nucleotide sequence: TGCAGCGTTGAAGACGGCCCAATAGCAGCCAATGAGCAGTTCTTC.

This clonotype was found a few times. The chain carries TRBV25-1 and TRBJ2-7; D not resolved. The ends were cut back, 2 bases at V and 6 bases at J, with 5 bases in the middle. The CDR3 runs to 11 residues. The V gene's germline CDR1 is MGHDK and CDR2 SYGVNS. The CDR3 region has the DNA TGTGCCAGCAGTGAACTCCGCGAGCAGTACTTC. It translates to CASSELREQYF.

This clonotype came up many times. The chain couples TRBV28 to TRBJ2-1; TRBD2 aligns across 9 bases. From germline, CDR1 is MDHEN and CDR2 SYDVKM. Trimming at V came to 2 bases and at J to 5 bases, leaving 7 bases not matched to a gene. The CDR3 loop spans 16 amino acids. The CDR3 DNA is TGTGCCAGCAGTTTAACGGGGGGACTAGCCCACAATGAGCAGTTCTTC. As protein: CASSLTGGLAHNEQFF.

This clonotype was counted only a few times. At one end, the junction sequence differs from germline, possibly due to a read error. The chain recombines TRBV4-1 with TRBJ2-7, with D unresolved. Per the germline V gene, CDR1 is MGHRA and CDR2 is YSYEKL. The CDR3 has 15 residues. The CDR3, as DNA: TGCGCCAGCAGCCAAGCCAGGATGAGCTCCTACGAGCAGTGCTTC. This gives the protein CASSQARMSSYEQCF.

The table lists this clonotype with a few counts. The rearrangement joins TRBV2 to TRBJ2-2; 10 bases map to TRBD1. This CDR3 contains 19 residues. The germline V gene encodes CDR1 SNHLY and CDR2 FYNNEI. Trimming cost V 7 bases and J 6 bases; bases outside gene matches: 20. The CDR3 DNA is TGTGCCAGCACCACCCATGATAAAGCGGGACAGGGGAAGGCCGGGGAGCTGTTTTTT. This translates into CASTTHDKAGQGKAGELFF.

This clonotype was observed many times. This chain connects TRBV6-1 to TRBJ1-2, with TRBD1 matching 7 bases. V gave up 5 bases and J gave up 1 base; unmatched junction bases: 10. Germline V gene lookup returns CDR1 MNHNS and CDR2 SASEGT. This CDR3 region has 16 residues. The CDR3 DNA is TGTGCCAGCAGTCGAAACGCCGGGACAGATAACTATGGCTACACCTTC. Translated: CASSRNAGTDNYGYTF.

The rearrangement uses TRBV3-1 and TRBJ1-6; the D is unclear. Germline values: CDR1 LGHDT, CDR2 YNNKEL (reference sequence). The length of the CDR3 is 15 residues. The ends were cut back, 1 base at V and 9 bases at J, with 13 bases in the middle. In DNA form, the CDR3 reads TGTGCCAGCAGCCAAGTCATTAGGATGGGTTCACCCCTCCACTTT. This gives the protein CASSQVIRMGSPLHF.

This clonotype was recorded a few times. The V call is TRBV10-3, the J call TRBJ1-6; D is possibly TRBD1 (6 bases). The V end lost 6 bases, the J end lost 6 bases, and 12 bases lay between the germline ends. This CDR3 has 14 amino acids. CDR1 and CDR2 (germline): ENHRY, SYGVKD. CDR3 residues: CAIRQGGINSPLHF. CDR3 DNA: TGTGCCATCAGACAGGGTGGTATTAATTCACCCCTCCACTTT.

This chain connects TRBV20-1 to TRBJ2-7; TRBD1 might be the D (5 bases). Trimming removed 5 bases from V and 6 bases from J, with 14 bases in between. The germline V gene has CDR1 DFQATT and CDR2 SNEGSKA (reference sequence). The CDR3 length is 12 residues. The CDR3 nucleotides read TGCAGTGCTCCCCTGGGGCTCTCCGAGCAGTACTTC. This sequence encodes CSAPLGLSEQYF.

This clonotype was seen repeatedly, ten times or more. This chain connects TRBV5-1 to TRBJ2-3; D remains ambiguous. Germline lookup yields CDR1 SGHRS and CDR2 YFSETQ. V lost 4 bases and J lost 2, with 8 bases in between. The CDR3 spans 13 residues. CDR3 loop: CASSLSDTDTQYF. The CDR3 DNA reads TGCGCCAGCAGCCTATCCGACACAGATACGCAGTATTTT.

The table lists this clonotype with a few counts. The chain has TRBV5-1 and TRBJ2-7, with D possibly matching TRBD1 (5 bases). Germline values: CDR1 SGHRS, CDR2 YFSETQ. The ends were cut back, 6 bases at V and 0 bases at J, with 13 bases in the middle. This CDR3 is built from 14 residues. The CDR3 DNA follows: TGCGCCAGCACTCAGACAGCAATCTCCTACGAGCAGTACTTC. Translated, it gives CASTQTAISYEQYF.

This clonotype was seen a handful of times. Just one base apart from a much larger clone, this may be a read error. The chain uses TRBV24-1 and TRBJ1-5; 8 positions agree with TRBD1. Germline V gene lookup returns CDR1 KGHDR and CDR2 SFDVKD. The CDR3 totals 16 residues. As DNA, the CDR3 is TGTGCCACCAGTGAAAACAGGGGGGAAGGCAATCAGCCCCAGCCTTTT. This gives the protein CATSENRGEGNQPQPF.

This clonotype has a count of ten or more. The chain couples TRBV20-1 to TRBJ2-1; 7 bases are a match to TRBD1. Germline V gene sequence: CDR1 DFQATT, CDR2 SNEGSKA (reference sequence). V lost 3 bases and J lost 6; bases outside the gene matches: 11. The CDR3 is made up of 15 amino acids. CDR3 nucleotide sequence: TGCAGTGCTAGCCCCGGGACAGCAACCTCCAATGAGCAGTTCTTC. Translating it yields CSASPGTATSNEQFF.

The rearrangement links TRBV19 to TRBJ1-4; D is uncertain. V lost 11 bases, J lost 6 bases, and 16 bases lay in between. Per the germline V gene, CDR1 is LNHDA and CDR2 is SQIVND (reference sequence). The CDR3 totals 13 residues. CDR3 in amino acids: CASSSVVDEKLFF. CDR3 bases: TGTGCCTCCTCTTCGGTAGTAGATGAAAAACTGTTTTTT.

The chain joins TRBV3-1 to TRBJ2-1; 7 bases match TRBD2. The germline V gene has CDR1 LGHDT and CDR2 YNNKEL (reference sequence). The junction had 6 bases not matched to a gene; V was cut back by 4 bases and J by 0 bases. The CDR3 length is 16 residues. CDR3 protein: CASSPLAASSYNEQFF. The DNA of the CDR3 is TGTGCCAGCAGCCCCCTAGCGGCCAGCTCCTACAATGAGCAGTTCTTC.

This clonotype was seen many times. The chain combines TRBV7-9 with TRBJ2-3, with D uncertain. CDR3 length equals 13 residues. Germline V gene lookup returns CDR1 SEHNR and CDR2 FQNEAQ (reference sequence). The germline V and J ends were trimmed by 7 bases and 2 bases, with 10 bases remaining between them. CDR3 sequence reads: CASNTENTDTQYF. CDR3 sequence (DNA): TGTGCCAGCAATACAGAAAACACAGATACGCAGTATTTT.